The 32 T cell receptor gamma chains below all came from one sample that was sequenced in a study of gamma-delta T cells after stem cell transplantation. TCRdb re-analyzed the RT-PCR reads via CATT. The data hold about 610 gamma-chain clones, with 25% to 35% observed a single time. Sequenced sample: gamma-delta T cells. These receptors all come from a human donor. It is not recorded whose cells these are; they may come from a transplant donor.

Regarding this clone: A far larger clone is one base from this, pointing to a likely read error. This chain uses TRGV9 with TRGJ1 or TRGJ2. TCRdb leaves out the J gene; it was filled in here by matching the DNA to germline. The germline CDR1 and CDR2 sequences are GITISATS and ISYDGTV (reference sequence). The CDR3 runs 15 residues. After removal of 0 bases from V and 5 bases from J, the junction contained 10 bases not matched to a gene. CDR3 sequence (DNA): TGTGCCTTGTGGGAGGTGCAAGCCCTGCATTATAAGAAACTCTTT. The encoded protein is CALWEVQALHYKKLF.

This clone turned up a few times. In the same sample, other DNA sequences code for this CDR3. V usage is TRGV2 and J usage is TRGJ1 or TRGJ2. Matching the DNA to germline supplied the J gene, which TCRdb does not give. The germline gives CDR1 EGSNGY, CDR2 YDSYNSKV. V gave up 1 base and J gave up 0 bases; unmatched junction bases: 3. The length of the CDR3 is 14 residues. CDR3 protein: CATWDGPNYYKKLF. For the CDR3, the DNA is TGTGCCACCTGGGACGGTCCGAATTATTATAAGAAACTCTTT.

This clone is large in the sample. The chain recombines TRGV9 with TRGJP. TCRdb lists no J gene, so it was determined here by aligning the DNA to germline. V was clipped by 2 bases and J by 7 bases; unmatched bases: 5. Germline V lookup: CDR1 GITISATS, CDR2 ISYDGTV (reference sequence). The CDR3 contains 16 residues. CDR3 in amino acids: CALWEGRELGKKIKVF. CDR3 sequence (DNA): TGTGCCTTGTGGGAGGGCAGGGAGTTGGGCAAAAAAATCAAGGTATTT.

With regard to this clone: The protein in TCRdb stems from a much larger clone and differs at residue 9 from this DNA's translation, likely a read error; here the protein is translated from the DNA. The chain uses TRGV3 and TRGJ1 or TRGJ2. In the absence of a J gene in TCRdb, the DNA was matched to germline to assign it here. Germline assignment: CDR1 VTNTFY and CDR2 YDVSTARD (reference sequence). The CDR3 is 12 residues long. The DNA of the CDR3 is TGTGCCACCTGGGACGTTGGTTATAGGAAACTCTTT. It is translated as CATWDVGYRKLF.

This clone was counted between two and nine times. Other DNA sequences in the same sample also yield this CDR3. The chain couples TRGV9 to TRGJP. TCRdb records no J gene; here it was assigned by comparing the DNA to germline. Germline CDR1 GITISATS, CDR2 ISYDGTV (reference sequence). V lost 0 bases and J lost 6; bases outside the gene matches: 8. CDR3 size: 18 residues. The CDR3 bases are TGTGCCTTGTGGGAGGTGCAGAATGGAGAGTTGGGCAAAAAAATCAAGGTATTT. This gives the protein CALWEVQNGELGKKIKVF.

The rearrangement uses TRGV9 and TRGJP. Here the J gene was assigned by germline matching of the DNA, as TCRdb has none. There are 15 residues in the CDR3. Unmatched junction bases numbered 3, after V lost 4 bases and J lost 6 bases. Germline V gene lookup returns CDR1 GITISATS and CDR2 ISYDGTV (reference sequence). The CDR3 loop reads CALWEIELGKKIKVF. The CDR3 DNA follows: TGTGCCTTGTGGGAAATAGAGTTGGGCAAAAAAATCAAGGTATTT.

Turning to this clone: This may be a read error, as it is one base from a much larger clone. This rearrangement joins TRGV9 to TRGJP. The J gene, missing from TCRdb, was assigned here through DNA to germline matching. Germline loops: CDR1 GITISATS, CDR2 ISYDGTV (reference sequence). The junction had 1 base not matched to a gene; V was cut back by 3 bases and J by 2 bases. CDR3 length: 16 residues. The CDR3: CALWERQELGKKIKVF. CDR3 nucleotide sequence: TGTGCCTTGTGGGAGCGGCAAGAGTTGGGCAAAAAAATCAAGGTATTT.

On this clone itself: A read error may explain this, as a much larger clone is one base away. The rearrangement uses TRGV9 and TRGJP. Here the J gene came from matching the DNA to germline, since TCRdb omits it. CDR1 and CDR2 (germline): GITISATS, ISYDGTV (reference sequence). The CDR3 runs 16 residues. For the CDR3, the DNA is TGTGCCTTGTGGGACGAGCGGGAGTTGGGCAAAAAAAGCAAGGTATTT. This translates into CALWDERELGKKSKVF.

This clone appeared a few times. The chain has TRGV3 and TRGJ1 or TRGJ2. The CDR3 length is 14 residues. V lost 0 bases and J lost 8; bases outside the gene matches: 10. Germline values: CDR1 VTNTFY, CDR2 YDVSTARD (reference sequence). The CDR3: CATWDRPWGDKKLF. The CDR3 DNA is TGTGCCACCTGGGACAGGCCGTGGGGCGATAAGAAACTCTTT.

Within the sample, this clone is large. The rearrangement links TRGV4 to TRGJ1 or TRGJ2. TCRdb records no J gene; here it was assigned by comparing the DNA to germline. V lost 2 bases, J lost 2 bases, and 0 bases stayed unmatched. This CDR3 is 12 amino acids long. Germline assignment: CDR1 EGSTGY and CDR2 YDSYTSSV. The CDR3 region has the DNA TGTGCCACCTGGGATGATTATTATAAGAAACTCTTT. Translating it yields CATWDDYYKKLF.

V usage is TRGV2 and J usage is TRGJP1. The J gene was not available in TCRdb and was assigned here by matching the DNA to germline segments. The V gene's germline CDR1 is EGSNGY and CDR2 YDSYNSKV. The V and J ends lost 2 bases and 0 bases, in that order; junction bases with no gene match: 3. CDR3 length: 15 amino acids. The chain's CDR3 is CATWDEYTTGWFKIF. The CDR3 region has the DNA TGTGCCACCTGGGACGAGTATACCACTGGTTGGTTCAAGATATTT.

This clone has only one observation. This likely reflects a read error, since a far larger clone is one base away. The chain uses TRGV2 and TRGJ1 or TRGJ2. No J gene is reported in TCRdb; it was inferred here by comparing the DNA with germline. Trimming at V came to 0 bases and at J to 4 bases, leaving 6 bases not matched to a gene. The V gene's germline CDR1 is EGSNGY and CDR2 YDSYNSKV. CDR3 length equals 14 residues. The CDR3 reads CATWDGPLYYKKLF. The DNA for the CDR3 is TGTGCCACCTGGGACGGGCCGTTGTATTATAAGAAACTCTTT.

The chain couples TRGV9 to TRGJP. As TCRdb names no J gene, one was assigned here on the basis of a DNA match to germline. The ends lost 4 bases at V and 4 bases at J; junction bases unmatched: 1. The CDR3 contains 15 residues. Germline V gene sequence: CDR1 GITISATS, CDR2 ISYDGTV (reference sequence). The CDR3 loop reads CALWEQELGKKIKVF. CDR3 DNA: TGTGCCTTGTGGGAACAAGAGTTGGGCAAAAAAATCAAGGTATTT.

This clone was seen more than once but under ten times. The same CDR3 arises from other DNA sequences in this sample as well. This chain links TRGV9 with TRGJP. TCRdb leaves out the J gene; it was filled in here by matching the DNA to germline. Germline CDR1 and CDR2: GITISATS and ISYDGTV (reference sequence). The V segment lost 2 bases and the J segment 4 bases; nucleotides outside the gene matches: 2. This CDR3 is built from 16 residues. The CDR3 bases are TGTGCCTTGTGGGAGGCCCAAGAGTTGGGCAAAAAAATCAAGGTATTT. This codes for CALWEAQELGKKIKVF.

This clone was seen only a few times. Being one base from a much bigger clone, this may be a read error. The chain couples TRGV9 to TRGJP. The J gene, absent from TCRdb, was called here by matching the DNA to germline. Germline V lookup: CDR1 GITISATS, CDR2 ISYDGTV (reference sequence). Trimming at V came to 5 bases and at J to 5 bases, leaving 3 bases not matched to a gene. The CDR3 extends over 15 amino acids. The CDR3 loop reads CALWGEELGKKIKVF. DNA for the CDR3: TGTGCCTTGTGGGGGGAAGAGTTGGGCAAAAAAATCAAGGTATTT.

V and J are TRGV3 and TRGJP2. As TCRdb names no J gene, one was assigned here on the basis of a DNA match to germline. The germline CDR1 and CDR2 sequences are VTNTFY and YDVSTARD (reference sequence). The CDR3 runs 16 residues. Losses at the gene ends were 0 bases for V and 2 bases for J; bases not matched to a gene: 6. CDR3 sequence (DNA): TGTGCCACCTGGGACAGGCTGAGGAGTAGTGATTGGATCAAGACGTTT. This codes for CATWDRLRSSDWIKTF.

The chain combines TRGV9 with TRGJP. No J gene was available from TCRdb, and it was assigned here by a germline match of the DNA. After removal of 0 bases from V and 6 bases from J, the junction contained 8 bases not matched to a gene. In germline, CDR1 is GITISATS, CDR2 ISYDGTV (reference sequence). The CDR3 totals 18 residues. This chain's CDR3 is CALWEVQFSELGKKIKVF. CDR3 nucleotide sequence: TGTGCCTTGTGGGAGGTGCAGTTCTCAGAGTTGGGCAAAAAAATCAAGGTATTT.

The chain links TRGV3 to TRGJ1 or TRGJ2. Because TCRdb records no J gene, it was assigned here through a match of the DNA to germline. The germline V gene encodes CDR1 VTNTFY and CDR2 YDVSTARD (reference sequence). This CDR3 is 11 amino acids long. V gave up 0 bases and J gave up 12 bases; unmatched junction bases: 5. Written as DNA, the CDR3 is TGTGCCACCTGGGACAGGCGGGGGAAACTCTTT. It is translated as CATWDRRGKLF.

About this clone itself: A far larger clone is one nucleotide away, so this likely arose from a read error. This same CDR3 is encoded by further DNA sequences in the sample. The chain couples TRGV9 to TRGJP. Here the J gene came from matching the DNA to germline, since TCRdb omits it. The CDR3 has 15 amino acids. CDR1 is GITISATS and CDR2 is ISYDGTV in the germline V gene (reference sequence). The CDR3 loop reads CALWEEELGKKIKVF. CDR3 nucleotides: TGTGCCTTGTGGGAGGAAGAGTTAGGCAAAAAAATCAAGGTATTT.

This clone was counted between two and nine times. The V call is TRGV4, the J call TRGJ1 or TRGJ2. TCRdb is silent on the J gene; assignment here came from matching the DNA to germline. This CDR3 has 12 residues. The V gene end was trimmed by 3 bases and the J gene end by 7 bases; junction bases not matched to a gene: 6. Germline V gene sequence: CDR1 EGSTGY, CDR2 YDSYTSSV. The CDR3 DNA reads TGTGCCACCTGGGATAGCGGGTATAAGAAACTCTTT. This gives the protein CATWDSGYKKLF.

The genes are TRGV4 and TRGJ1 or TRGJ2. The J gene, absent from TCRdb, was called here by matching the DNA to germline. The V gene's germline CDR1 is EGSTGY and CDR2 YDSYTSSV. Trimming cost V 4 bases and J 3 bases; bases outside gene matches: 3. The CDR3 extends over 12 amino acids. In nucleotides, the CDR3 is TGTGCCACCTGGGAGTCTTATTATAAGAAACTCTTT. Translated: CATWESYYKKLF.

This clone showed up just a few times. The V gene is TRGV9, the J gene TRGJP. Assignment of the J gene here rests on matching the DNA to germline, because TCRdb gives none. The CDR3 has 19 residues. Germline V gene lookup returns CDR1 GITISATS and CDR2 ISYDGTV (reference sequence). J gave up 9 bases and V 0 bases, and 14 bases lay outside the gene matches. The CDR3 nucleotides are TGTGCCTTGTGGGAGGTGAATGTGGCTCATACGTTGGGCAAAAAAATCAAGGTATTT. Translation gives CALWEVNVAHTLGKKIKVF.

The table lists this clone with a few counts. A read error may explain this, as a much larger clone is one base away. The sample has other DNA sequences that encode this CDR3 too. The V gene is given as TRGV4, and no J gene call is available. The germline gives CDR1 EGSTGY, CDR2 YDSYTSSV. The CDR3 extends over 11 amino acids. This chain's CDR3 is CATWDGLQKLF. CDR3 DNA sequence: TGTGCCACCTGGGATGGGCTTCAGAAGCTCTTT.

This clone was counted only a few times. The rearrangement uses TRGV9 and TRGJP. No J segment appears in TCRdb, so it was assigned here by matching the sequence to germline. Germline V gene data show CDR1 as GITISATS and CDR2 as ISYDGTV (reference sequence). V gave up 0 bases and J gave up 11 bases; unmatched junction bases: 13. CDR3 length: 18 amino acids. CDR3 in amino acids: CALWEVHLDLVGKKIKVF. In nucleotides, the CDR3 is TGTGCCTTGTGGGAGGTGCACCTGGACTTAGTGGGCAAAAAAATCAAGGTATTT.

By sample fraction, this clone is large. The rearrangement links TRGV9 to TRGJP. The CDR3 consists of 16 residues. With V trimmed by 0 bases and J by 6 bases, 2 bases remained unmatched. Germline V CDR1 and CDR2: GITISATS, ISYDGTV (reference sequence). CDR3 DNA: TGTGCCTTGTGGGAGGTGACAGAGTTGGGCAAAAAAATCAAGGTATTT. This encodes CALWEVTELGKKIKVF.

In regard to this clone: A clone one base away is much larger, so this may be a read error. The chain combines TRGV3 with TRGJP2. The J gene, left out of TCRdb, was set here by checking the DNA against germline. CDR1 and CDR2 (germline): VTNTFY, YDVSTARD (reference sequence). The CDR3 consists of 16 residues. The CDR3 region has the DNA TGTGCCTCCTGGGACAGGCCGATGGATAGTGATTGGATCAAGACGTTT. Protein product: CASWDRPMDSDWIKTF.

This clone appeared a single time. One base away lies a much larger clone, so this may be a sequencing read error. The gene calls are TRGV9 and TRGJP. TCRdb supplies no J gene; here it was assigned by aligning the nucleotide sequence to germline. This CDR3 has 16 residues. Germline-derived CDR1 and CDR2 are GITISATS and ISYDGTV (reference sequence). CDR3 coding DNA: TGTGCCTTGTGGGAGGTGCAGGAGTTGGGCAAAAAAGTCAAGGTATTT. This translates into CALWEVQELGKKVKVF.

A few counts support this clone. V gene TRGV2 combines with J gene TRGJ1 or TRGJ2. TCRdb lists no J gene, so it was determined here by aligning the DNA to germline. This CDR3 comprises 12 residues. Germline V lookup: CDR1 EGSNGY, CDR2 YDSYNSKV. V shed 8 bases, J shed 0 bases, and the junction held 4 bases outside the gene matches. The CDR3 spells CATYPNYYKKLF. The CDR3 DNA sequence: TGTGCCACCTACCCGAATTATTATAAGAAACTCTTT.

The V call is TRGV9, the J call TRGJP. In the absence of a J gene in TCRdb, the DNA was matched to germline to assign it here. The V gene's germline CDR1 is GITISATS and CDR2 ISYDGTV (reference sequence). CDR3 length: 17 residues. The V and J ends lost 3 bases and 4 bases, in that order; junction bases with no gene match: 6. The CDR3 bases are TGTGCCTTGTGGGAGATACCCCAAGAGTTGGGCAAAAAAATCAAGGTATTT. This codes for CALWEIPQELGKKIKVF.

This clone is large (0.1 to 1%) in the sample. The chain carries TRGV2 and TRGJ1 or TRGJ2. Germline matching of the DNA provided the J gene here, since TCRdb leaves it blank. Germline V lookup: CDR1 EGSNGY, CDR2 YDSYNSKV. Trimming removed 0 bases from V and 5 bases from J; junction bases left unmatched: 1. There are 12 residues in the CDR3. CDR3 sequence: CATWDGHYKKLF. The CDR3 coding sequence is TGTGCCACCTGGGACGGGCATTATAAGAAACTCTTT.

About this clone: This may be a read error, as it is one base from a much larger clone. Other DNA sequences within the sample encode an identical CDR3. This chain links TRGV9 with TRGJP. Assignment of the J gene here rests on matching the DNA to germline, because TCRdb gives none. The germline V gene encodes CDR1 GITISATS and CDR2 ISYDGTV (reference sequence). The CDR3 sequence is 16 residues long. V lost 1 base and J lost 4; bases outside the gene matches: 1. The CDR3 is CALWEVQELGKKIKVF. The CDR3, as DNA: TGTGCCTTGTGGGAGGTCCAAGAGTTGGGCAAAAAAATCAAGGTATTT.

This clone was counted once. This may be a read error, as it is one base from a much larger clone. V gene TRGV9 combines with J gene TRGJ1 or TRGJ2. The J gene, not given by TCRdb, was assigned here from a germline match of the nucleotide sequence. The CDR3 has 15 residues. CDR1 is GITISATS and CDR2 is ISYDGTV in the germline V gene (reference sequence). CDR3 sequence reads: CALWGVHDHYYKKLF. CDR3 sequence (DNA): TGTGCCTTGTGGGGGGTGCACGACCATTATTATAAGAAACTCTTT.